The 15 T cell receptor beta chains below all came from one sample that was sequenced in a study of human T cells and chemical hapten exposure. One entry per CDR3 protein, called by TCRdb with MiXCR from the RACE reads. This sample has 55,000 to 75,000 distinct CDR3 sequences; roughly 12% occur once, and the top ten carry 2.4%. Regarding time point: patch test 3, about 24 weeks after DPC sensitization. Treatment indicated: therapeutic diphenylcyclopropenone sensitization with weekly scalp DPC. The material sequenced was whole blood, taken in connection with sensitization to the hapten diphenylcyclopropenone (DPC). These TCRs come from a man aged 25-40 years with alopecia areata. Some clones in this sample may be carry-over from other donors' samples.

The rearrangement joins TRBV30 to TRBJ1-1; a possible D gene is TRBD1 (5 bases). Per germline, CDR1 GTSNPN and CDR2 SVGIG (reference sequence). V shed 2 bases and J shed 5 bases, with 12 bases lying between them. This CDR3 has 13 residues. DNA for the CDR3: TGTGCCTGGAGTCCACAGGTTTGGACTGAAGCTTTCTTT. Its translation is CAWSPQVWTEAFF. Combining the CDR3 with reference TRBV30 and TRBJ1-1 gives the whole variable domain SQTIHQWPATLVQPVGSPLSLECTVEGTSNPNLYWYRQAAGRGLQLLFYSVGIGQISSEVPQNLSASRPQDRQFILSSKKLLLSDSGFYLCAWSPQVWTEAFFGQGTRLTVV.

A few counts support this clonotype. CDR3 loop: CASSQDQFPGTGYYGYTF. The CDR3 DNA is TGCGCCAGCAGCCAAGATCAGTTCCCCGGGACAGGATACTATGGCTACACCTTC. The gene calls are TRBV4-3 and TRBJ1-2, with TRBD1 matching over 8 bases. With 0 bases clipped from V and 3 bases from J, the junction kept 12 bases outside the gene matches. The CDR3 length is 18 residues. CDR1 is LGHNA, CDR2 YSLEER, per germline.

The chain uses TRBV11-1 and TRBJ1-2, with no clear D. The germline V and J ends were trimmed by 3 bases and 2 bases, with 7 bases remaining between them. This CDR3 spans 13 amino acids. From germline, CDR1 is SGHAT and CDR2 FQDESV (reference sequence). The CDR3: CASSLDGNYGYTF. The CDR3 region has the DNA TGTGCCAGCAGCTTGGACGGGAACTATGGCTACACCTTC.

This clonotype appeared a few times. J is TRBJ2-3 and V is TRBV28; D ambiguous. Germline assignment: CDR1 MDHEN and CDR2 SYDVKM. Between the trimmed V and J ends, which lost 8 bases and 2 bases, there was a span of 14 bases. This CDR3 region has 14 residues. In DNA, the CDR3 is TGTGCCAGCCCCCCCACAGCCCTCACAGATACGCAGTATTTT. This codes for CASPPTALTDTQYF.

The V gene is TRBV12-3 or TRBV12-4, the J gene TRBJ2-7; maybe TRBD1 (7 bases). The CDR3 is made up of 16 amino acids. Deletions cut 4 bases from V and 3 bases from J, with 19 bases between. This CDR3 reads CASSSRGRRFSYEQYF. The CDR3, as DNA: TGTGCCAGCAGTTCCAGGGGGAGGCGGTTCAGCTACGAGCAGTACTTC.

This clonotype has a handful of counts. This chain connects TRBV7-2 to TRBJ2-7, with D perhaps matching TRBD1 (6 bases). Trimming left V 5 bases short and J 6 bases short, with 17 bases between. Per the germline V gene, CDR1 is SGHTA and CDR2 is FQGNSA. This CDR3 region has 14 residues. The CDR3 spells CASSRGTLRVEQYF. Written as DNA, the CDR3 is TGTGCCAGCAGCCGAGGGACACTTAGAGTCGAGCAGTACTTC.

A few counts support this clonotype. The J gene is TRBJ1-1, the V gene TRBV29-1, with a tentative D call TRBD1 (5 bases). Germline assignment: CDR1 SQVTM and CDR2 ANQGSEA. The CDR3 has 13 amino acids. Between the trimmed V and J ends, which lost 3 bases and 0 bases, there was a span of 8 bases. The CDR3 region is CSVERQMNTEAFF. DNA for the CDR3: TGCAGCGTTGAGCGACAGATGAACACTGAAGCTTTCTTT.

The chain couples TRBV7-3 to TRBJ2-1; tentatively, D is TRBD1 (5 bases). This CDR3 spans 16 amino acids. V lost 1 base to trimming and J lost 1 base, with 11 bases between them. The germline CDR1 and CDR2 sequences are SGHTA and FQGTGA. CDR3 coding DNA: TGTGCCAGCAGCTTAAAGGGGTCAGTTTCCTACAATGAGCAGTTCTTC. It yields the protein CASSLKGSVSYNEQFF.

This clonotype was seen ten or more times. The J gene is TRBJ2-7, the V gene TRBV27, with 11 bases identical to TRBD1. The CDR3 has 13 residues. Germline V gene data show CDR1 as MNHEY and CDR2 as SMNVEV (reference sequence). V was pared by 6 bases and J by 7 bases, with 5 bases of the junction left unmatched. The CDR3 nucleotides read TGTGCCAGCAGGAGGACAGGGGGCAATGAGCAGTACTTC. Its protein is CASRRTGGNEQYF.

This clonotype appeared many times. V is TRBV7-9 and J is TRBJ1-5; 9 nucleotides line up with TRBD1. J gave up 4 bases and V 5 bases, and 0 bases lay outside the gene matches. The CDR3 spans 13 residues. CDR1 is SEHNR and CDR2 is FQNEAQ in the germline V gene (reference sequence). The CDR3 nucleotides are TGTGCCAGCAGCGGACAGGGGAATCAGCCCCAGCATTTT. Translated: CASSGQGNQPQHF.

The sample holds many counts of this clonotype. V and J are TRBV5-4 and TRBJ1-2, with TRBD1 matching 10 bases. The junction had 8 bases not matched to a gene; V was cut back by 4 bases and J by 8 bases. The CDR3 is made up of 14 amino acids. CDR1 and CDR2 (germline): SGHNT, YYREEE (reference sequence). CDR3 in amino acids: CASSRQGAERGYTF. CDR3 in DNA: TGTGCCAGCAGCCGACAGGGGGCTGAACGAGGCTACACCTTC. Full variable domain (outside the CDR3, taken from reference TRBV5-4 and TRBJ1-2): ETGVTQSPTHLIKTRGQQVTLRCSSQSGHNTVSWYQQALGQGPQFIFQYYREEENGRGNFPPRFSGLQFPNYSSELNVNALELDDSALYLCASSRQGAERGYTFGSGTRLTVV.

The gene calls are TRBV5-1 and TRBJ1-2; 7 nucleotides agree with TRBD1. The germline gives CDR1 SGHRS, CDR2 YFSETQ. The CDR3 is 14 residues long. Trimming removed 3 bases from V and 2 bases from J; junction bases left unmatched: 4. The CDR3 spells CASSSPGQNYGYTF. CDR3 coding DNA: TGCGCCAGCAGCTCACCGGGACAGAACTATGGCTACACCTTC.

This clonotype was counted once. V is TRBV20-1 and J is TRBJ2-1; possible D gene TRBD1, 5 bases. This CDR3 contains 11 residues. CDR1 DFQATT and CDR2 SNEGSKA come from the germline V gene (reference sequence). DNA for the CDR3: TGCAGCGAAGGGGACTACAATGAGCAGTTCTTC. It yields the protein CSEGDYNEQFF.

The sample holds many counts of this clonotype. V and J are TRBV20-1 and TRBJ2-2, with 8 bases fitting TRBD1. The CDR3 is made up of 14 amino acids. Germline-derived CDR1 and CDR2 are DFQATT and SNEGSKA (reference sequence). Trimming removed 4 bases from V and 1 base from J; junction bases left unmatched: 2. CDR3 DNA: TGCAGTGCTACGGACAGGGTGAACACCGGGGAGCTGTTTTTT. Translating gives CSATDRVNTGELFF.

This rearrangement joins TRBV27 to TRBJ2-2; no reliable D call. The CDR3 spans 13 residues. V was shortened by 0 bases and J by 4 bases, with 3 bases between the two germline ends. CDR1 is MNHEY and CDR2 is SMNVEV in the germline V gene (reference sequence). Written as DNA, the CDR3 is TGTGCCAGCAGTTTATCCGGCACCGGGGAGCTGTTTTTT. This sequence encodes CASSLSGTGELFF.